This passage covers 3 T cell receptor beta chains from one sample sequenced in a study of cytomegalovirus exposure and HLA in healthy donors. PCR involved 60 Vbeta and 13 Jbeta primers. Generated by immunoSEQ multiplex PCR, the TCRdb table keeps only in-frame clones and is missing some. The sample carries 200,000 to 300,000 clones, around 80% recorded once. Sequencing was done on a sample of PBMCs. The receptor set was obtained from a boy younger than 18 in good health and CMV-seronegative.

The J gene is TRBJ2-7, the V gene TRBV5-4; tentatively, D is TRBD1 (5 bases). Germline V gene sequence: CDR1 SGHNT, CDR2 YYREEE (reference sequence). The CDR3 has 14 residues. V was trimmed by 3 bases and J by 0 bases, leaving 10 bases between them. CDR3: CASSSTADSYEQYF. CDR3 DNA sequence: TGTGCCAGCAGCTCGACAGCCGACTCCTACGAGCAGTACTTC.

This clone has more than one count but fewer than ten. The V and J genes are TRBV13 and TRBJ1-5; 7 bases fit TRBD1. V lost 5 bases and J lost 3; bases outside the gene matches: 4. The CDR3 loop spans 14 amino acids. Germline CDR1 is PRHDT and CDR2 is FYEKMQ (reference sequence). The DNA for the CDR3 is TGTGCCAGCAGCCCAGGGACAGTCAATCAGCCCCAGCATTTT. It encodes CASSPGTVNQPQHF.

The chain recombines TRBV9 with TRBJ1-1; tentatively, D is TRBD1 (5 bases). The CDR3 length is 13 residues. Germline values: CDR1 SGDLS, CDR2 YYNGEE. Trimming removed 2 bases at V and 5 bases at J, with 10 bases between. CDR3 bases: TGTGCCAGCAGCGTGTGGGGGAGGACTGAAGCTTTCTTT. It specifies CASSVWGRTEAFF.